This is a list of T cell receptor beta chains from one sample in a study of T cells in Graves' hyperthyroidism and ophthalmopathy. Using its own MiXCR run on the multiplex PCR reads, TCRdb lists one record per CDR3 protein. The repertoire holds about 590,000 distinct CDR3 sequences, with 15% to 18% as singletons. Sequencing was carried out using blood. Every receptor here comes from a woman in her twenties or thirties with Graves' hyperthyroidism. The CDR3 runs from the conserved cysteine through the conserved F or W. The D gene is left open where the match is weak. Size is stated for part of the rows, as once, few or many counts, or as a class when the clone is expanded.

DNA,CDR3,J,D,V,size
TGTGCCAGCAGTGAGGCCTACAATCAGCCCCAGCATTTT,CASSEAYNQPQHF,TRBJ1-5,-,TRBV6-1,-
TGTGCCAGCAGCACCTTTAGCGGGTATGAGCAGTTCTTC,CASSTFSGYEQFF,TRBJ2-1,TRBD2,TRBV11-2,many
TGTGCCAGCAGCCTTCGGACAGTTCTTGGCTACACCTTC,CASSLRTVLGYTF,TRBJ1-2,-,TRBV5-8,-
TGTGCCAGCAGTTACCTAGCGGGAGGGCCAGAGACCCAGTACTTC,CASSYLAGGPETQYF,TRBJ2-5,TRBD2,TRBV6-2/TRBV6-3,few
TGTGCCAGCAGCATCGGACCAGACAATGAGCAGTTCTTC,CASSIGPDNEQFF,TRBJ2-1,-,TRBV7-3,many
TGTGCCAGCAGTGAAATCGGTCGACAGGGAACTAGCACAGATACGCAGTATTTT,CASSEIGRQGTSTDTQYF,TRBJ2-3,TRBD1,TRBV2,many
TGTGCCAGCAGCTTGCGCCGGGACAGGGAAGGCAATGAGCAGTTCTTC,CASSLRRDREGNEQFF,TRBJ2-1,TRBD1,TRBV7-2,-
TGCGCCAGCAGAGAGGTCTCTGGGGCCAACGTCCTGACTTTC,CASREVSGANVLTF,TRBJ2-6,-,TRBV5-1,few
TGTGCCAGCAGTTACTCGGAGTTGCGGGCCCCGAACGAAAAACTGTTTTTT,CASSYSELRAPNEKLFF,TRBJ1-4,-,TRBV6-5,-
TGTGCCAGCAGCCCGACACTGGGAGTAAAGGGTGGCGGGGAGCAGTTCTTC,CASSPTLGVKGGGEQFF,TRBJ2-1,-,TRBV7-7,few
TGTGCCAGCAGTTACTCGCCAGGCACAGATACGCAGTATTTT,CASSYSPGTDTQYF,TRBJ2-3,-,TRBV6-5,-
TGTGCCAGCAGCTCCCAGGGGGCGAACACTGAAGCTTTCTTT,CASSSQGANTEAFF,TRBJ1-1,TRBD1,TRBV11-1,many
TGTGCCAGCGAGGAGGGGAATTCACCCCTCCACTTT,CASEEGNSPLHF,TRBJ1-6,-,TRBV6-2/TRBV6-3,-
TGTGCTAGTGGTCACCGGGACATTTATAGCAATCAGCCCCAGCATTTT,CASGHRDIYSNQPQHF,TRBJ1-5,-,TRBV12-5,many
TGTACCAGCACCACCCAGGGGACCCAGCCCCAGCATTTT,CTSTTQGTQPQHF,TRBJ1-5,-,TRBV28,-
TGTGCCAGCAGGCTCGCCACCGGGGAGCTGTTTTTT,CASRLATGELFF,TRBJ2-2,-,TRBV7-9,-
TGTGCCAGCAGTTACTCGTCACCCTCCGGCTCCCTCCGGAGTAATTCACCCCTCCACTTT,CASSYSSPSGSLRSNSPLHF,TRBJ1-6,-,TRBV6-5,-
TGCAGTGCTAGGGTCGGGAGGGCCTACGAGCAGTACTTC,CSARVGRAYEQYF,TRBJ2-7,TRBD2,TRBV20-1,many
TGTGCCAGCAAGGGTTGGGCACAGGGGACGGACGAGCAGTACTTC,CASKGWAQGTDEQYF,TRBJ2-7,TRBD1,TRBV3-1,many
TGTGCCAGCAGCTTAGGCCCAGGGCTTGATGAAAAACTGTTTTTT,CASSLGPGLDEKLFF,TRBJ1-4,-,TRBV11-3,few
TGCAGTGCTAGTTCCGCGGGGGAGAAGACCCAGTACTTC,CSASSAGEKTQYF,TRBJ2-5,TRBD2,TRBV20-1,-
TGTGCCAGCAGCTTAACAGGGGGAGAGACTGAAGCTTTCTTT,CASSLTGGETEAFF,TRBJ1-1,TRBD1,TRBV7-9,many
TGTGCCAGCAGTTTCGAGGACAGGGGCGGTGGCTACACCTTC,CASSFEDRGGGYTF,TRBJ1-2,TRBD1,TRBV6-5,-
TGCGCCAGCAGCTTGAGTTCGGGGCTAATGGGGGATACGCAGTATTTT,CASSLSSGLMGDTQYF,TRBJ2-3,-,TRBV5-1,-
TGTGCCAGTAGTATCGGACTAGCTGCCTACAATGAGCAGTTCTTC,CASSIGLAAYNEQFF,TRBJ2-1,TRBD2,TRBV19,few
TGTGCCAGCAGTTACCGGACCCAGGCGGACTTC,CASSYRTQADF,TRBJ2-5,-,TRBV28,many
TGTGCCAGCAGCCCCCTCCGTGATTTCCCCCGCGTTTTCTACAATGAGCAGTTCTTC,CASSPLRDFPRVFYNEQFF,TRBJ2-1,-,TRBV14,many
TGTGCCAGCAGCAACACCGGACTAGCGGGAGGGCCGGAGAATGAGCAGTTCTTC,CASSNTGLAGGPENEQFF,TRBJ2-1,TRBD2,TRBV3-1,many
TGTGCCAGCAGCTTAGGCTTGGACTTTTCGCGGGGGATTACGCAGTATTTT,CASSLGLDFSRGITQYF,TRBJ2-3,TRBD2,TRBV11-2,many
TGTGCCAGCAGACCTACAGGGGGCCGCTACGAGCAGTACTTC,CASRPTGGRYEQYF,TRBJ2-7,TRBD1,TRBV6-1,few
TGTGCCAGCAGCTCCACCGCGCCTGAAAAACTGTTTTTT,CASSSTAPEKLFF,TRBJ1-4,-,TRBV7-9,many
TGTGCCAGCAGCACGGGACTTGAAAATCAGCCCCAGCATTTT,CASSTGLENQPQHF,TRBJ1-5,-,TRBV9,-
TGTGCCAGCCACGCCCAGGGGGGGTGGGAGACCCAGTACTTC,CASHAQGGWETQYF,TRBJ2-5,-,TRBV25-1,-
TGTGCCAGCAGCTACTTACGGAGGGTCTACGAGCAGTACTTC,CASSYLRRVYEQYF,TRBJ2-7,-,TRBV28,few
TGTGCCAGCTCACCCGGAGGGCCGGGGGAGACCCAGTACTTC,CASSPGGPGETQYF,TRBJ2-5,-,TRBV18,many
TGTGCCAGCAGCCCGACCAGGGGGGCCAACGTCCTGACTTTC,CASSPTRGANVLTF,TRBJ2-6,-,TRBV6-1,few
TGTGCCAGCAGCCCTCCGGGACTAGCGACCTTTCCCACAGATACGCAGTATTTT,CASSPPGLATFPTDTQYF,TRBJ2-3,TRBD2,TRBV7-2,-
TGCAGTGCTAGAGTCGGGTCTCGGCCTAGCGGGAGTTCAGATACGCAGTATTTT,CSARVGSRPSGSSDTQYF,TRBJ2-3,TRBD2,TRBV20-1,many
TGCAGCGCCTCCCTAGGGGCGGGGAACACTGAAGCTTTCTTT,CSASLGAGNTEAFF,TRBJ1-1,-,TRBV29-1,-
TGTGCCAGCAGCCCCGGGGGGGGCGACTATGGCTACACCTTC,CASSPGGGDYGYTF,TRBJ1-2,-,TRBV7-9,-
TGTGCCAGCAGCAGACCACAGGGCGCAGGCTATGGCTACACCTTC,CASSRPQGAGYGYTF,TRBJ1-2,-,TRBV2,many